The entry below describes one T cell receptor (beta chain). The antigen is not known. The sample is drawn from a study of T cell repertoires in cytomegalovirus infection. Study in general: Epitope selection comprised recently identified HLA-C-restricted CMV epitopes and well-studied HLA-B-restricted CMV epitopes.

TCRdb recomputed calls from the reads with MiXCR, one row per CDR3 protein. The table has 830,000 or so distinct CDR3 sequences, approximately 29% seen once. The study, taken as a whole, reports: HLA-C-restricted, CMV-specific TCR beta clonotypes were dominant ex vivo.

The CDR3 runs 14 residues. The germline gives CDR1 MNHEY, CDR2 SVGAGI. V dropped 1 base and J dropped 5 bases, with 11 bases sitting between them. The source is a human donor in good health (CMV status not recorded). Some clones in this sample may be carry-over from other donors' samples. V usage is TRBV6-5 and J usage is TRBJ2-5; no clear D. Sequenced here: cultured CD8+ T cells from PBMCs, sampled from culture after CMV antigen stimulation. The CDR3 is CASSYFGPSETQYF. Here the CDR3 DNA reads TGTGCCAGCAGTTACTTCGGCCCATCGGAGACCCAGTACTTC.